This TCR beta chain was captured in a study of blood T cell repertoires in COVID-19. Study background: The United States, Italy and Spain supplied acute and convalescent COVID-19 samples. The cDNA or gDNA used as material had been derived from T cells, B-cell-depleted T cells, or PBMCs.

In the authors' methods: Nucleated cell number was recorded as an estimate derived from reference gene primer amplification. Profiling relied on immunoSEQ multiplex PCR, and the TCRdb table lists in-frame clones only, not all of them. Clone size and V and J calls were adopted from that table, with D and trimming inferred from the DNA. Of 150,000 to 200,000 clones listed, roughly 87% are singletons. Trimming stripped 0 bases from V and 6 bases from J, with 9 bases between. Germline CDR1 and CDR2: KGHSH and LQKENI. This CDR3 spans 13 amino acids. This chain joins TRBV18 and TRBJ2-7; D remains ambiguous. The material sequenced was peripheral blood. This TCR came from a woman in her 50s with acute or convalescent COVID-19. The CDR3 sequence is CASSPPTQSEQYF. The CDR3 DNA reads as TGTGCCAGCTCACCACCCACCCAGTCCGAGCAGTACTTC.